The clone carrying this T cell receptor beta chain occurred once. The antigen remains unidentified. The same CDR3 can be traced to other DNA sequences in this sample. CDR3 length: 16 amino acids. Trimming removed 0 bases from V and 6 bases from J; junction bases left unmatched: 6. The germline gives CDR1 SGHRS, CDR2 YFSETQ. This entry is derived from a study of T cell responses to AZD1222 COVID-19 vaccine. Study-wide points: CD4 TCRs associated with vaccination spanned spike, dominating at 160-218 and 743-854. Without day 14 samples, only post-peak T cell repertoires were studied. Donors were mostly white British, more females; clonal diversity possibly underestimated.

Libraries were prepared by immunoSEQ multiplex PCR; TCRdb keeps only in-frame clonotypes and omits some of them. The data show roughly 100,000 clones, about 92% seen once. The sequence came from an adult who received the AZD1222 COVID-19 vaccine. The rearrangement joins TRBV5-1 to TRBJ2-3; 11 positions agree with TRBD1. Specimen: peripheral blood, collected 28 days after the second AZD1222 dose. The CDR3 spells CASSLGGQGAGDTQYF. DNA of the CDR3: TGCGCCAGCAGCTTGGGTGGACAGGGGGCTGGGGATACGCAGTATTTT.